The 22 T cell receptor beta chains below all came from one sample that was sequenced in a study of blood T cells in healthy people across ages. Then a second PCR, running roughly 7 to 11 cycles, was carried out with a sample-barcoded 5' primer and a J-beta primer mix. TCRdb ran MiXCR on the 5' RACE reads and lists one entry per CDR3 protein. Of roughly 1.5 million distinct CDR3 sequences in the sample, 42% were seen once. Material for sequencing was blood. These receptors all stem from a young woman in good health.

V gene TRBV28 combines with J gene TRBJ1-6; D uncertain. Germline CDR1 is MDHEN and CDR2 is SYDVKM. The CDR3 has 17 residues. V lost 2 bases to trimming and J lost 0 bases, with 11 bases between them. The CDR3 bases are TGTGCCAGCAGTTTAGGATACGGGTTCTCCTATAATTCACCCCTCCACTTT. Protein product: CASSLGYGFSYNSPLHF.

The CDR3, as DNA: TGTGCCTGGAGTGTACCGCGAAACCACTATGGCTACACCTTC. Protein sequence: CAWSVPRNHYGYTF. The gene calls are TRBV30 and TRBJ1-2, with unresolved D. The CDR3 is 14 amino acids. V lost 0 bases, J lost 3 bases, and 11 bases lay in between. CDR1 GTSNPN and CDR2 SVGIG come from the germline V gene (reference sequence). The whole variable domain, remainder taken from reference TRBV30 and TRBJ1-2, is SQTIHQWPATLVQPVGSPLSLECTVEGTSNPNLYWYRQAAGRGLQLLFYSVGIGQISSEVPQNLSASRPQDRQFILSSKKLLLSDSGFYLCAWSVPRNHYGYTFGSGTRLTVV.

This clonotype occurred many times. The CDR3 spells CSARGTWGQLAVSYEQYF. The CDR3 DNA sequence: TGCAGTGCTAGAGGAACATGGGGCCAACTAGCCGTCTCCTACGAGCAGTACTTC. The V gene is TRBV20-1, the J gene TRBJ2-7, with D possibly being TRBD2 (6 bases). The CDR3 loop spans 18 amino acids. Germline-derived CDR1 and CDR2 are DFQATT and SNEGSKA (reference sequence). Trimming removed 1 base at V and 0 bases at J, with 22 bases between.

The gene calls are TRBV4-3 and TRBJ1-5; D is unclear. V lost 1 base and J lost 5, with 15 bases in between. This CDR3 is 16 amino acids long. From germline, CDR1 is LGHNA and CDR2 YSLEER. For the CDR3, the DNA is TGCGCCAGCAGCCAAGGTGTGGGTCTCGGGGATCAGCCCCAGCATTTT. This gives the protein CASSQGVGLGDQPQHF.

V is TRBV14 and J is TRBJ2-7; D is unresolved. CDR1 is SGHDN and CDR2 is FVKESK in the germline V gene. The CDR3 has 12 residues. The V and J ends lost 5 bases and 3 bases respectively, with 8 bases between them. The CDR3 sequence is CASSLHNYEQYF. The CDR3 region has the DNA TGTGCCAGCAGCTTGCATAACTACGAGCAGTACTTC. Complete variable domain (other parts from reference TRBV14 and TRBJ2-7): EAGVTQFPSHSVIEKGQTVTLRCDPISGHDNLYWYRRVMGKEIKFLLHFVKESKQDESGMPNNRFLAERTGGTYSTLKVQPAELEDSGVYFCASSLHNYEQYFGPGTRLTVT.

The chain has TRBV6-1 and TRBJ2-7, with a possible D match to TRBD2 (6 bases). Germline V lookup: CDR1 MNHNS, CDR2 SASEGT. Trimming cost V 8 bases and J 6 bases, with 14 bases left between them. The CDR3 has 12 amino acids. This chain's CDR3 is CASWRGLSEQYF. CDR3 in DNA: TGTGCCAGCTGGCGGGGACTCTCCGAGCAGTACTTC.

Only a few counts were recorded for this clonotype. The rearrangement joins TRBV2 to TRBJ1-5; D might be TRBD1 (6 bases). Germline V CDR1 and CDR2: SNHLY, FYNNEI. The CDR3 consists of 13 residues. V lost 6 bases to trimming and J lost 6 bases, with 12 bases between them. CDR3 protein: CASRSGVPQPQHF. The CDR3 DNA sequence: TGTGCCAGCAGGTCAGGGGTGCCTCAGCCCCAGCATTTT.

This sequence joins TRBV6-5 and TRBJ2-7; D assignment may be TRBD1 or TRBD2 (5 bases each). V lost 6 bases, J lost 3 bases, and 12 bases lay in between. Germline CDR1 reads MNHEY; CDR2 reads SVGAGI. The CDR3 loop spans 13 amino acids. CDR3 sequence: CASSYRDGYEQYF. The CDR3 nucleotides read TGTGCCAGCAGCTACCGGGACGGCTACGAGCAGTACTTC.

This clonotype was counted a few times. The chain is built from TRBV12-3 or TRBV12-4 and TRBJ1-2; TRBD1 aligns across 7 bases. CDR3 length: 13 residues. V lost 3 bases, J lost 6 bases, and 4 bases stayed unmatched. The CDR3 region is CASSFTGADGYTF. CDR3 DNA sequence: TGTGCCAGCAGTTTTACAGGGGCGGATGGCTACACCTTC.

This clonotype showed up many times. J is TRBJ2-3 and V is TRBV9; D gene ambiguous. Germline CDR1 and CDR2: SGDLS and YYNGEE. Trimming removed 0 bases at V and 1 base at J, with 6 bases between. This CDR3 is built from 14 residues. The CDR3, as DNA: TGTGCCAGCAGCGTAGATGGGGGCACAGATACGCAGTATTTT. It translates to CASSVDGGTDTQYF.

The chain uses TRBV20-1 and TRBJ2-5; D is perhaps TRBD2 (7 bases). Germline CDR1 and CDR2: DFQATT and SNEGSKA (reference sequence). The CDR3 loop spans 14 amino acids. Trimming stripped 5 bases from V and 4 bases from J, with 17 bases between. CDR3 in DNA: TGCAGTGCTCCCGAGACGGGGGGCCGAGAGACCCAGTACTTC. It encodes CSAPETGGRETQYF.

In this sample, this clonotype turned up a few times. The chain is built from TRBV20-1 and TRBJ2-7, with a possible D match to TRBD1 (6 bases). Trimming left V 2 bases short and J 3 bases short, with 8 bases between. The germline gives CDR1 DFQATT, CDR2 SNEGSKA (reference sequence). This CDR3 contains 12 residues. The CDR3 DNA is TGCAGTGCTAGACAGGGGCTCTACGAGCAGTACTTC. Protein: CSARQGLYEQYF.

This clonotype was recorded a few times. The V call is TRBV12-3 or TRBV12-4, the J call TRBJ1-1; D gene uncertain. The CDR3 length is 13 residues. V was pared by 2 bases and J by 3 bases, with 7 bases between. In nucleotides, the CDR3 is TGTGCCAGCAGTTTATTTCAAGACACTGAAGCTTTCTTT. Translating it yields CASSLFQDTEAFF.

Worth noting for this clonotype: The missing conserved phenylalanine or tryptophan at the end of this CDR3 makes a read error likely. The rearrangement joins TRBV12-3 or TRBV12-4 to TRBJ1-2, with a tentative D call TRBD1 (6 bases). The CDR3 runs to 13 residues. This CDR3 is CTSSSGGGDGYTL. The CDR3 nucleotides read TGTACCAGCAGTTCGGGGGGCGGGGATGGCTACACCTTA.

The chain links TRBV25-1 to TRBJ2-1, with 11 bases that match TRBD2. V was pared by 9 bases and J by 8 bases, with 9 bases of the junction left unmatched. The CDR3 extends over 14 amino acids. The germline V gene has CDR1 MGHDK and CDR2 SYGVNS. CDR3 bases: TGTGCCAGTCAAGTAGCGGGGGGGGGGCATGAGCAGTTCTTC. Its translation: CASQVAGGGHEQFF. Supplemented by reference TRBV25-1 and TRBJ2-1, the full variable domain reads EADIYQTPRYLVIGTGKKITLECSQTMGHDKMYWYQQDPGMELHLIHYSYGVNSTEKGDLSSESTVSRIRTEHFPLTLESARPSHTSQYLCASQVAGGGHEQFFGPGTRLTVL.

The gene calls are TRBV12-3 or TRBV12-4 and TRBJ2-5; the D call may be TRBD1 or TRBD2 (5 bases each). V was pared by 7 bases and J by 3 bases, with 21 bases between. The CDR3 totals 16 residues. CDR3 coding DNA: TGTGCCAGCACCCTGAGCCAGCCCGGGGACGAAGAGACCCAGTACTTC. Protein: CASTLSQPGDEETQYF.

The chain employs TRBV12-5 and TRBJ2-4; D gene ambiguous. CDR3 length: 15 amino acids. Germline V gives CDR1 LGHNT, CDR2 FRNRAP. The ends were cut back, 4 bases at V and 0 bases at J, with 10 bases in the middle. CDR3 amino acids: CASGSPVVAKNIQYF. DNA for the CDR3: TGTGCTAGTGGTTCCCCTGTCGTAGCCAAAAACATTCAGTACTTC.

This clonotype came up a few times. The CDR3 region is CASSLEGPMEQYF. The DNA for the CDR3 is TGTGCCAGCAGCTTAGAGGGGCCTATGGAGCAGTACTTC. The V gene is TRBV7-9, the J gene TRBJ2-7; a possible D gene is TRBD1 (5 bases). The CDR3 length is 13 residues. Germline CDR1 is SEHNR and CDR2 is FQNEAQ (reference sequence). Trimming shortened V by 1 base and J by 7 bases, and 11 bases separated the two germline ends. Full variable domain (missing parts from reference TRBV7-9 and TRBJ2-7): DTGVSQNPRHKITKRGQNVTFRCDPISEHNRLYWYRQTLGQGPEFLTYFQNEAQLEKSRLLSDRFSAERPKGSFSTLEIQRTEQGDSAMYLCASSLEGPMEQYFGPGTRLTVT.

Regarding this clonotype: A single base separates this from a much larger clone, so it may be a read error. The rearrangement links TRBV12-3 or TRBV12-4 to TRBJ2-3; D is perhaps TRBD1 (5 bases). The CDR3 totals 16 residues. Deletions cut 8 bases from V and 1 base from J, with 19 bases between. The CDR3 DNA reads TGTGCCAGCTCGTGGGGCTCGGTAGCCCGCACAGATACGCAGTATTTT. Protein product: CASSWGSVARTDTQYF.

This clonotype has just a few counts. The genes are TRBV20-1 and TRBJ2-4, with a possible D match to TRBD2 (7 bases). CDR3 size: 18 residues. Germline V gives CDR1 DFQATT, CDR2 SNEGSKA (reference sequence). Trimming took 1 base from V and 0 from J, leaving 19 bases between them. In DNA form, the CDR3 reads TGCAGTGCTAGAGCGAAGGGGCGGGGGCATCTAGCCAAAAACATTCAGTACTTC. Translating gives CSARAKGRGHLAKNIQYF.

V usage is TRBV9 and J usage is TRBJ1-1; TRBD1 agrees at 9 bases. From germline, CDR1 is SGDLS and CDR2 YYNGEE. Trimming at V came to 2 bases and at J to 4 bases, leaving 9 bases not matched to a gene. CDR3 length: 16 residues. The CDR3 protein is CASSVATGGPLTEAFF. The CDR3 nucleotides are TGTGCCAGCAGCGTCGCAACAGGGGGCCCCCTCACTGAAGCTTTCTTT.

The CDR3 here is CASSSVAQFYEQYF. The CDR3 coding sequence is TGTGCCAGCAGTTCTGTCGCTCAATTCTACGAGCAGTACTTC. V usage is TRBV27 and J usage is TRBJ2-7, with D unresolved. Trimming took 4 bases from V and 3 from J, leaving 13 bases between them. The CDR3 sequence is 14 residues long. The germline gives CDR1 MNHEY, CDR2 SMNVEV (reference sequence).